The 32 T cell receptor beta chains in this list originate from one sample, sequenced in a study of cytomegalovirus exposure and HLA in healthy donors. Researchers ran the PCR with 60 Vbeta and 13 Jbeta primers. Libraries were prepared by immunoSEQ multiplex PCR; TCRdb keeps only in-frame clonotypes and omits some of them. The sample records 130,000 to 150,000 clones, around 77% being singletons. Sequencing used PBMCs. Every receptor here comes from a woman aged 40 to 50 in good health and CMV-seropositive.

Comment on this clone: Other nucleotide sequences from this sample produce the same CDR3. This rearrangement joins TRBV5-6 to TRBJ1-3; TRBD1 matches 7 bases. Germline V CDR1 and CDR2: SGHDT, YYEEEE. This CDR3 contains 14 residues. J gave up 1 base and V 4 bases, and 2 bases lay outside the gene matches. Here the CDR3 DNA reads TGTGCCAGCAGCACGACAGGGTCTGGAAACACCATATATTTT. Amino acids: CASSTTGSGNTIYF.

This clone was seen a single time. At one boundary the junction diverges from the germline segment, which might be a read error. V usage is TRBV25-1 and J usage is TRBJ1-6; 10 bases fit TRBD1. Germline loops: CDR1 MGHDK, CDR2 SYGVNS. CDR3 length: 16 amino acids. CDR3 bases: TGTGCCAGCAGTGCCGAGACAGGGGGCGGTTATTCACCCCCCCACTTT. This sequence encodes CASSAETGGGYSPPHF.

The CDR3 region has the DNA TGTGCCAGTAGGGAGGGTGCAAGCAATCAGCCCCAGCATTTT. Translation: CASREGASNQPQHF. The J gene is TRBJ1-5, the V gene TRBV6-5, with D unclear. The CDR3 spans 14 residues. CDR1 and CDR2 (germline): MNHEY, SVGAGI. V was cut by 9 bases and J by 1 base, with 13 bases left in between.

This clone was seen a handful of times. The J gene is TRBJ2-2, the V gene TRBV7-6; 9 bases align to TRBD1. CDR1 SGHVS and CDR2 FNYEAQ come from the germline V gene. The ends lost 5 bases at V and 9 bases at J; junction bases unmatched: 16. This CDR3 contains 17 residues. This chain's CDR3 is CASSLRFWGTGIRELFF. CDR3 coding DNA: TGTGCCAGCAGCCTAAGATTTTGGGGGACAGGGATCCGGGAGCTGTTTTTT.

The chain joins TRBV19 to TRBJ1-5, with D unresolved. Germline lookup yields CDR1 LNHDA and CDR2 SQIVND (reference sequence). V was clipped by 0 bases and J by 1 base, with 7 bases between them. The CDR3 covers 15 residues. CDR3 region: CASSIEARSNQPQHF. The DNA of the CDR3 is TGTGCCAGTAGTATAGAAGCAAGAAGCAATCAGCCCCAGCATTTT.

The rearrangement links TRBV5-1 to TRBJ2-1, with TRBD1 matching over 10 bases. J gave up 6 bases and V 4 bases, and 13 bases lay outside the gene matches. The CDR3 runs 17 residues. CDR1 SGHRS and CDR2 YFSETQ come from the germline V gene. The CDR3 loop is CASSPEMTGGFFNEQFF. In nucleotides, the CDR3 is TGCGCCAGCAGCCCAGAAATGACAGGGGGCTTTTTCAATGAGCAGTTCTTC.

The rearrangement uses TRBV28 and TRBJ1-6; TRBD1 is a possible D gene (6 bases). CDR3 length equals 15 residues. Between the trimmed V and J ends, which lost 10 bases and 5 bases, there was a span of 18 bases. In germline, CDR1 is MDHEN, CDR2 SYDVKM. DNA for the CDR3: TGTGCCACTGAGGAGGGGGGAGGGAATAATTCACCCCTCCACTTT. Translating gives CATEEGGGNNSPLHF.

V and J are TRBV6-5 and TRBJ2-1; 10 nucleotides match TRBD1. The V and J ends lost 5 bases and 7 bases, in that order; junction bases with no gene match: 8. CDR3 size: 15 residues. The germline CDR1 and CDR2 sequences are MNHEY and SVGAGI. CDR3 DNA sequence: TGTGCCAGCAGTATGGGACAGGGGTTGTGGAATGAGCAGTTCTTC. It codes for CASSMGQGLWNEQFF.

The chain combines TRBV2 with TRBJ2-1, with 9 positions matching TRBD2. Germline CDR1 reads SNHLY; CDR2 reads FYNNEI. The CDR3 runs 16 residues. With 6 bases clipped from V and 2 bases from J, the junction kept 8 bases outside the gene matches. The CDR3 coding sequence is TGTGCCAGCAGGAAGGGCGGGGGGGCCACCTACAATGAGCAGTTCTTC. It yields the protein CASRKGGGATYNEQFF. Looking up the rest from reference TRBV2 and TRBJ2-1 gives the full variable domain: EPEVTQTPSHQVTQMGQEVILRCVPISNHLYFYWYRQILGQKVEFLVSFYNNEISEKSEIFDDQFSVERPDGSNFTLKIRSTKLEDSAMYFCASRKGGGATYNEQFFGPGTRLTVL.

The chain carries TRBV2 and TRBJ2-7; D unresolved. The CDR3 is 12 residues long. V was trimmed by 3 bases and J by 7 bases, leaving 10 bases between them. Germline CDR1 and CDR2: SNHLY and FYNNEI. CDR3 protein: CASSDSSVEQYF. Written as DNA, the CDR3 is TGTGCCAGCAGTGACTCGTCGGTGGAGCAGTACTTC.

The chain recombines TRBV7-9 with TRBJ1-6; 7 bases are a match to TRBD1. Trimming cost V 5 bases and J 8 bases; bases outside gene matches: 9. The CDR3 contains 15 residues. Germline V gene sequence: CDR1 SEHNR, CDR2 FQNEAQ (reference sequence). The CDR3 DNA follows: TGTGCCAGCAGCAAGACAGGGAGTCAGTATTCACCCCTCCACTTT. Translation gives CASSKTGSQYSPLHF. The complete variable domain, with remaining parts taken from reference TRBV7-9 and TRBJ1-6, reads DTGVSQNPRHKITKRGQNVTFRCDPISEHNRLYWYRQTLGQGPEFLTYFQNEAQLEKSRLLSDRFSAERPKGSFSTLEIQRTEQGDSAMYLCASSKTGSQYSPLHFGNGTRLTVT.

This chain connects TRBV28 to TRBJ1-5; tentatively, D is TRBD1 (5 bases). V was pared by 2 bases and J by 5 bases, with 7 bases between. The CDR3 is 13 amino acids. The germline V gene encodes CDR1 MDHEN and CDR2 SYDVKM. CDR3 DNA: TGTGCCAGCAGTTTACCGGGGGATCAGCCCCAGCATTTT. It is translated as CASSLPGDQPQHF.

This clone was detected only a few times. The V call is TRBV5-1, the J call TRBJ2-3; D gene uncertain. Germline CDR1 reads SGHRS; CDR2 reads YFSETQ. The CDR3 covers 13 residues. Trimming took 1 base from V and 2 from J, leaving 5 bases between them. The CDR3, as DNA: TGCGCCAGCAGCTTGTCATTCACAGATACGCAGTATTTT. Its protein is CASSLSFTDTQYF.

DNA of the CDR3: TGTGCCAGCAGTCATGTGGGCGGACTAGCGGGCGTTGTCTACCCAGATACGCAGTATTTT. It specifies CASSHVGGLAGVVYPDTQYF. V usage is TRBV27 and J usage is TRBJ2-3; TRBD2 matches at 11 bases. With 5 bases clipped from V and 4 bases from J, the junction kept 20 bases outside the gene matches. Germline V gene data show CDR1 as MNHEY and CDR2 as SMNVEV (reference sequence). The CDR3 loop spans 20 amino acids.

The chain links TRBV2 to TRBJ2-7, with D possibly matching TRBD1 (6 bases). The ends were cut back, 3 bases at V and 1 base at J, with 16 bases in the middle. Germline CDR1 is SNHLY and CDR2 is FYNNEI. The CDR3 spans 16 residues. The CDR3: CASSDGNWTASYEQYF. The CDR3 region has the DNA TGTGCCAGCAGTGATGGGAACTGGACAGCATCCTACGAGCAGTACTTC.

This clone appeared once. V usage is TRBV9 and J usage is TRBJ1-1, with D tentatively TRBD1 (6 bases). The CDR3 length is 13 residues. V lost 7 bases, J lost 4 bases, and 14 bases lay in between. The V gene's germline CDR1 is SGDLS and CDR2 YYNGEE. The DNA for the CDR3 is TGTGCCAGCCGACCAGGGGACGGCACTGAAGCTTTCTTT. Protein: CASRPGDGTEAFF.

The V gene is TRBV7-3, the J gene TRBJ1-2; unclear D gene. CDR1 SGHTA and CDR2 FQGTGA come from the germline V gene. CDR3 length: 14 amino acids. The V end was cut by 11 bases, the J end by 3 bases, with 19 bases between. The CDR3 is CARHAYGRDYGYTF. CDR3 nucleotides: TGTGCCCGCCACGCCTATGGGAGGGACTATGGCTACACCTTC.

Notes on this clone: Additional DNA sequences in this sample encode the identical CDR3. The CDR3 region has the DNA TGTGCCAGCAGTGAACTGAGACAGAATAATGAGCAGTTCTTC. It codes for CASSELRQNNEQFF. V and J are TRBV2 and TRBJ2-1; D possibly corresponds to TRBD1 (5 bases). Germline-derived CDR1 and CDR2 are SNHLY and FYNNEI. The ends were cut back, 2 bases at V and 7 bases at J, with 12 bases in the middle. The CDR3 is 14 amino acids.

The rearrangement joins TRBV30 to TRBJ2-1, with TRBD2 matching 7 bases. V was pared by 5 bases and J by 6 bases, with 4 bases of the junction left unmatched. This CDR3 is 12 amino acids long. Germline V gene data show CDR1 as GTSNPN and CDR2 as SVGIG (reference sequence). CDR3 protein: CAWGSGFNEQFF. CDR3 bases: TGTGCCTGGGGTAGCGGGTTCAATGAGCAGTTCTTC.

CDR3 nucleotides: TGTGCCAGCAGAGCACAGGTTTTCCCCTACGAGCAGTACTTC. Its protein product is CASRAQVFPYEQYF. The chain couples TRBV2 to TRBJ2-7; a weak D match, TRBD1 (5 bases). Trimming cost V 6 bases and J 2 bases, with 14 bases left between them. This CDR3 contains 14 residues. Per the germline V gene, CDR1 is SNHLY and CDR2 is FYNNEI.

The CDR3 DNA sequence: TGTGCCAGCAGCCCTACTTGGGGGGGCCTAAAGAATGAGCAGTTCTTC. It yields the protein CASSPTWGGLKNEQFF. J is TRBJ2-1 and V is TRBV7-9; TRBD2 might be the D (7 bases). Looked up from germline, CDR1 is SEHNR and CDR2 is FQNEAQ (reference sequence). The CDR3 runs 16 residues. V was clipped by 5 bases and J by 7 bases, with 21 bases between them.

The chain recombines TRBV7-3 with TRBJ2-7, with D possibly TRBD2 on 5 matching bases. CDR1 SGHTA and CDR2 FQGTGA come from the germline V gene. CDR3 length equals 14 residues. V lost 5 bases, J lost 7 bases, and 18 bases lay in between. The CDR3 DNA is TGTGCCAGCAGCCCCAACACCTGGGGAGAAGAGCAGTACTTC. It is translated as CASSPNTWGEEQYF.

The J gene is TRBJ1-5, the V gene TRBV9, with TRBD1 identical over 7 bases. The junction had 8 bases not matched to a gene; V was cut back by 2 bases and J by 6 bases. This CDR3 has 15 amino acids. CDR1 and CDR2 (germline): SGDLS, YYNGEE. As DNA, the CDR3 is TGTGCCAGCAGCGTTGGAGGGGGCGACGGTCAGCCCCAGCATTTT. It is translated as CASSVGGGDGQPQHF.

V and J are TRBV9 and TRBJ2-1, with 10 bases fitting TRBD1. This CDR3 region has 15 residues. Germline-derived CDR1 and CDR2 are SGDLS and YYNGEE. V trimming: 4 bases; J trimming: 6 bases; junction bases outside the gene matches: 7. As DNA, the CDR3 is TGTGCCAGCAGCTTCGGACAGGGGGGAGGCAATGAGCAGTTCTTC. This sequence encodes CASSFGQGGGNEQFF.

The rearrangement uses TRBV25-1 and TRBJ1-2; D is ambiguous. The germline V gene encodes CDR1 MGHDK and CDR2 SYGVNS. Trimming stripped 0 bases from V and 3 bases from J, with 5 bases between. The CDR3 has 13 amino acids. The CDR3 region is CASSEYPDYGYTF. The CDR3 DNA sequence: TGTGCCAGCAGTGAATATCCGGACTATGGCTACACCTTC.

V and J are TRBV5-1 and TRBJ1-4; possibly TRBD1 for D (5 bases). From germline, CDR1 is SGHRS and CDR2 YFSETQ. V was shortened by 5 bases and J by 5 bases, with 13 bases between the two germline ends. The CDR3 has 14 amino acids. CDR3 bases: TGCGCCAGCAGTCTGTCGGGGGAGAATGAAAAACTGTTTTTT. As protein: CASSLSGENEKLFF.

The CDR3 sequence is CASSQDTAGVPYNEQFF. In DNA form, the CDR3 reads TGTGCCAGCAGCCAAGATACAGCGGGGGTCCCCTACAATGAGCAGTTCTTC. This chain connects TRBV4-2 to TRBJ2-1; TRBD2 matches at 8 bases. The junction had 6 bases not matched to a gene; V was cut back by 0 bases and J by 2 bases. This CDR3 region has 17 residues. Germline V lookup: CDR1 LGHNA, CDR2 YNFKEQ.

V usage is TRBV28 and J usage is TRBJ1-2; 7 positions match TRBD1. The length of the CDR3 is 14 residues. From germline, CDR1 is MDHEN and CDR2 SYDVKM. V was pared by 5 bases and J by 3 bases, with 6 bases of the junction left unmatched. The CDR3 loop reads CASSASGTDYGYTF. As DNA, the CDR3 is TGTGCCAGCAGTGCGTCCGGGACAGACTATGGCTACACCTTC.

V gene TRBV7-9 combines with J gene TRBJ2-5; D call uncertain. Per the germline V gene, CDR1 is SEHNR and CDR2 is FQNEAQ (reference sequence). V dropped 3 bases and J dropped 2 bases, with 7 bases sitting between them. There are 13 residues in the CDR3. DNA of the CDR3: TGTGCCAGCAGCTTTGGCAGGCAAGAGACCCAGTACTTC. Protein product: CASSFGRQETQYF. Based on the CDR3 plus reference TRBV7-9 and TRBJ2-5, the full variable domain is DTGVSQNPRHKITKRGQNVTFRCDPISEHNRLYWYRQTLGQGPEFLTYFQNEAQLEKSRLLSDRFSAERPKGSFSTLEIQRTEQGDSAMYLCASSFGRQETQYFGPGTRLLVL.

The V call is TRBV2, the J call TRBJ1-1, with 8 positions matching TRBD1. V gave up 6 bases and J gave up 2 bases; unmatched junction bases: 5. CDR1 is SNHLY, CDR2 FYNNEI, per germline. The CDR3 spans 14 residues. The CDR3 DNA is TGTGCCAGCAGGGTGGACAGGGTTAACACTGAAGCTTTCTTT. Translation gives CASRVDRVNTEAFF.

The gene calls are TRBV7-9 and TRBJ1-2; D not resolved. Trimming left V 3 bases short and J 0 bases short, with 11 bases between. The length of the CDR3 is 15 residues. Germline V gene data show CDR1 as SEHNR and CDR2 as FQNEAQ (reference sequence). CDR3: CASSFAQTTNYGYTF. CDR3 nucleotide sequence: TGTGCCAGCAGCTTCGCCCAGACAACTAACTATGGCTACACCTTC.

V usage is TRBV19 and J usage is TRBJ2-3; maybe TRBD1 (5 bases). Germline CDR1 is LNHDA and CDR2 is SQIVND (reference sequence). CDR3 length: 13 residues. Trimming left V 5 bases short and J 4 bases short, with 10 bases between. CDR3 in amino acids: CASSVQGADTQYF. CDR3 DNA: TGTGCCAGTAGTGTTCAAGGGGCAGATACGCAGTATTTT. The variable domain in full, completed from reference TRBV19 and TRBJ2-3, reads DGGITQSPKYLFRKEGQNVTLSCEQNLNHDAMYWYRQDPGQGLRLIYYSQIVNDFQKGDIAEGYSVSREKKESFPLTVTSAQKNPTAFYLCASSVQGADTQYFGPGTRLTVL.